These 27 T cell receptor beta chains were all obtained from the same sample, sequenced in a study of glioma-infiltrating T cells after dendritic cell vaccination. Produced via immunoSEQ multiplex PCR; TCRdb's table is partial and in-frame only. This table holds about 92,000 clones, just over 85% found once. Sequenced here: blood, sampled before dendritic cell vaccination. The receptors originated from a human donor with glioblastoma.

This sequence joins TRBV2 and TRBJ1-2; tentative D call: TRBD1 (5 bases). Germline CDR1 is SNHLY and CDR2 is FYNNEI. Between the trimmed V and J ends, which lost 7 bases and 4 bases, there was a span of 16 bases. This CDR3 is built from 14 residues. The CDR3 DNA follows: TGTGCCAGCACTACCGGCCTACAGGCCTATGGCTACACCTTC. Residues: CASTTGLQAYGYTF.

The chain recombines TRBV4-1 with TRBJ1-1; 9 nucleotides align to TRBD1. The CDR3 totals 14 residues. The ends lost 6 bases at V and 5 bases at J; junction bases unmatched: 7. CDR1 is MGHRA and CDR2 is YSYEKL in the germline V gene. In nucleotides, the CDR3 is TGCGCCAGCAGGGCCGGGACAGGGAAGACTGAAGCTTTCTTT. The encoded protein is CASRAGTGKTEAFF.

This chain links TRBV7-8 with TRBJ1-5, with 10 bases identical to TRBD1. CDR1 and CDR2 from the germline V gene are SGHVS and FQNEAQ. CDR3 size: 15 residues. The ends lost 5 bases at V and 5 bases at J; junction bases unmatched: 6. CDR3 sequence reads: CASSTGQGSDQPQHF. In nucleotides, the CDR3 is TGTGCCAGCAGCACGGGACAGGGGTCGGATCAGCCCCAGCATTTT.

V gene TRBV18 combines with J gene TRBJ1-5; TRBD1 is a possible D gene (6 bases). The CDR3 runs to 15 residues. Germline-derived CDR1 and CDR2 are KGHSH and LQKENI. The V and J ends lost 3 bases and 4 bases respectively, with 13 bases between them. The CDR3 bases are TGTGCCAGCTCACCCATGGACAGCCCGAATCAGCCCCAGCATTTT. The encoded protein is CASSPMDSPNQPQHF.

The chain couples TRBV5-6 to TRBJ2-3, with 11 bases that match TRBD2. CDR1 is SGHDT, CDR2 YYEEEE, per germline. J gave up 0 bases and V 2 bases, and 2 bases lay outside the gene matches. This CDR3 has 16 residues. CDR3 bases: TGTGCCAGCAGCTTCTTAGCGGGGGGGAGCACAGATACGCAGTATTTT. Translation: CASSFLAGGSTDTQYF.

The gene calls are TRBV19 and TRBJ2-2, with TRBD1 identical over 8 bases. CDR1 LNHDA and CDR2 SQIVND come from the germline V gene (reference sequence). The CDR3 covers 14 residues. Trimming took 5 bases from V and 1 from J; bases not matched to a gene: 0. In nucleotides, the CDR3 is TGTGCCAGTAGTGGACAGGGGAACACCGGGGAGCTGTTTTTT. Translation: CASSGQGNTGELFF. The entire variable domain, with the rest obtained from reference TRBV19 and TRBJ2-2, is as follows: DGGITQSPKYLFRKEGQNVTLSCEQNLNHDAMYWYRQDPGQGLRLIYYSQIVNDFQKGDIAEGYSVSREKKESFPLTVTSAQKNPTAFYLCASSGQGNTGELFFGEGSRLTVL.

The CDR3 spells CASSIIGGRASDEQFF. The CDR3 DNA reads as TGTGCCAGTAGTATTATAGGCGGGAGGGCCTCGGATGAGCAGTTCTTC. V gene TRBV19 combines with J gene TRBJ2-1; 9 bases align to TRBD2. J lost 8 bases, V lost 3 bases, and 11 bases had no gene match. The CDR3 has 16 residues. Germline V gene lookup returns CDR1 LNHDA and CDR2 SQIVND (reference sequence).

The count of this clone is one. CDR3 DNA sequence: TGTGCCACCAGCAGAGTTCCCCGGGACAGGGGGATCTACGAGCAGTACTTC. As protein: CATSRVPRDRGIYEQYF. The chain employs TRBV15 and TRBJ2-7, with TRBD1 identical over 11 bases. Unmatched junction bases numbered 8, after V lost 1 base and J lost 3 bases. CDR1 and CDR2 (germline): LNHNV, YYDKDF (reference sequence). CDR3 length equals 17 residues.

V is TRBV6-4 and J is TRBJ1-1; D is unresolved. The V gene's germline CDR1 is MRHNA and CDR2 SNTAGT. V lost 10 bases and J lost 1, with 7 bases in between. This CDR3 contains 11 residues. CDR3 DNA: TGTGCCAAATTGAGGAACACTGAAGCTTTCTTT. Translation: CAKLRNTEAFF.

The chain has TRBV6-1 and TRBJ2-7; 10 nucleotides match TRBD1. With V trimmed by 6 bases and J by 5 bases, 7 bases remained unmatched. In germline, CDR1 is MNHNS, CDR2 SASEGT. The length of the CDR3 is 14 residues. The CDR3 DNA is TGTGCCAGCAGACCGGGACAGGGGACAGACGAGCAGTACTTC. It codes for CASRPGQGTDEQYF.

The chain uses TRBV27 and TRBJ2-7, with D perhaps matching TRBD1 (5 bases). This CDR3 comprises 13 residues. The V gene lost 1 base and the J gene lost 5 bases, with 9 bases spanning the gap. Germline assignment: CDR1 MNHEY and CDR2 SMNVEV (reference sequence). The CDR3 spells CASSLLGAHEQYF. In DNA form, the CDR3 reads TGTGCCAGCAGTTTATTAGGGGCCCACGAGCAGTACTTC.

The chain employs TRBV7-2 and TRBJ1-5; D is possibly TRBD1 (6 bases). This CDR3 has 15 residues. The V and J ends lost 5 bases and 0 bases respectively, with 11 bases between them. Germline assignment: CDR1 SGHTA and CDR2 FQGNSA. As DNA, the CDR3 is TGTGCCAGCAGCACAGGACAGTATAGCAATCAGCCCCAGCATTTT. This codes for CASSTGQYSNQPQHF.

As DNA, the CDR3 is TGTGCCAGCAGACCCGGGACAGCGGTTTTGAGTGATGGCTACACCTTC. Protein: CASRPGTAVLSDGYTF. This rearrangement joins TRBV2 to TRBJ1-2, with TRBD1 matching over 7 bases. The germline V gene has CDR1 SNHLY and CDR2 FYNNEI. V shed 6 bases, J shed 6 bases, and the junction held 16 bases outside the gene matches. The CDR3 extends over 16 amino acids.

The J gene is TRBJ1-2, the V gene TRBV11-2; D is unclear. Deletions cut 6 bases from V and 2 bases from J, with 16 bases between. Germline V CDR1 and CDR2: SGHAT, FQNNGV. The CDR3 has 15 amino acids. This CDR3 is CASRAGRATNYGYTF. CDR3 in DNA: TGTGCCAGCAGAGCAGGAAGAGCCACCAACTATGGCTACACCTTC.

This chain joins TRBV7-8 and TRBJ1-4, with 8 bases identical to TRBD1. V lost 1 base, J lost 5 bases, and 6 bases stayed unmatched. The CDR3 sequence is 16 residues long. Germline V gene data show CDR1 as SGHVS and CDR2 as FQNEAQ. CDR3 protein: CASSLGNRGFNEKLFF. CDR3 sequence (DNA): TGTGCCAGCAGCTTAGGGAACAGGGGGTTCAATGAAAAACTGTTTTTT. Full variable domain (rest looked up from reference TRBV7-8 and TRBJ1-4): GAGVSQSPRYKVAKRGQDVALRCDPISGHVSLFWYQQALGQGPEFLTYFQNEAQLDKSGLPSDRFFAERPEGSVSTLKIQRTQQEDSAVYLCASSLGNRGFNEKLFFGSGTQLSVL.

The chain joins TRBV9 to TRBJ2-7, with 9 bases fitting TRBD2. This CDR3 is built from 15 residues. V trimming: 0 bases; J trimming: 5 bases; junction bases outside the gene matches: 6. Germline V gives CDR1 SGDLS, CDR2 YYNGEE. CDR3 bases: TGTGCCAGCAGCGTAGTGGCGGGAGGGCCCCACGAGCAGTACTTC. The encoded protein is CASSVVAGGPHEQYF.

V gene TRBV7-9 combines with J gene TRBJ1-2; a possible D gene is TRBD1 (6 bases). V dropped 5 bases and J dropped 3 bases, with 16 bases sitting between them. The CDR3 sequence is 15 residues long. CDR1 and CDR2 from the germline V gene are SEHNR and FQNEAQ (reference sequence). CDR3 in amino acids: CASSPTRDTDYGYTF. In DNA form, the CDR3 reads TGTGCCAGCAGCCCGACCCGGGACACGGACTATGGCTACACCTTC.

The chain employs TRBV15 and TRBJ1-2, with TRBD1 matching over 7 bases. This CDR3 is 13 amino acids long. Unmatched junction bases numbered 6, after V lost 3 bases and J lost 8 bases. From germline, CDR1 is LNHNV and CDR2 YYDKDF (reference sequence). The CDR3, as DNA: TGTGCCACCAGCAGCAGTGACAGGGCGGGCTACACCTTC. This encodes CATSSSDRAGYTF. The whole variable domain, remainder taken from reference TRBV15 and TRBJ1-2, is DAMVIQNPRYQVTQFGKPVTLSCSQTLNHNVMYWYQQKSSQAPKLLFHYYDKDFNNEADTPDNFQSRRPNTSFCFLDIRSPGLGDTAMYLCATSSSDRAGYTFGSGTRLTVV.

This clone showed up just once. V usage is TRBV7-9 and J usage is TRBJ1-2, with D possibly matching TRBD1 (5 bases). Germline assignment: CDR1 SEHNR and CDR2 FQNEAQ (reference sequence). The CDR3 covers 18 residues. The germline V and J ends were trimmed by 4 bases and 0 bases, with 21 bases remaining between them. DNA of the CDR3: TGTGCCAGCAGCTCGTGGGGGGGACCGGATCCTCCTAACTATGGCTACACCTTC. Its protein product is CASSSWGGPDPPNYGYTF.

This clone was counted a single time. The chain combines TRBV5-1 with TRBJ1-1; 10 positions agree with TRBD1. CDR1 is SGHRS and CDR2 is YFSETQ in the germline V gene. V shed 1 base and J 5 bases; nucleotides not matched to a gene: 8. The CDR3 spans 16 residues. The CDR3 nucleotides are TGCGCCAGCAGCTTGCGGCTGGGACAGGGGCGGACTGAAGCTTTCTTT. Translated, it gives CASSLRLGQGRTEAFF.

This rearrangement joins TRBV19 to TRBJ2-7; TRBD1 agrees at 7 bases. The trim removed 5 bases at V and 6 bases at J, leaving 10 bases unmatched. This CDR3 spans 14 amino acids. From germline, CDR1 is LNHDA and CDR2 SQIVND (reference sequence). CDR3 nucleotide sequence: TGTGCCAGTAGTCCAAGACAGGGTTCCGGCGAGCAGTACTTC. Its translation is CASSPRQGSGEQYF.

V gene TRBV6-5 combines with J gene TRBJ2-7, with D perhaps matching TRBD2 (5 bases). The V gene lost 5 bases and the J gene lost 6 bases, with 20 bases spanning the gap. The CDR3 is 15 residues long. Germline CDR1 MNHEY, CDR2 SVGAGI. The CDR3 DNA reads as TGTGCCAGCAGTCCTAATCCGGGATCGGGGATCGAGCAGTACTTC. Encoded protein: CASSPNPGSGIEQYF.

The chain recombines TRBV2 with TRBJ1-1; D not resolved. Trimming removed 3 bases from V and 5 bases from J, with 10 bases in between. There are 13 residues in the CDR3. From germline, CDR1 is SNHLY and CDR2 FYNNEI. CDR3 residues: CASSDYGETEAFF. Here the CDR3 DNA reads TGTGCCAGCAGTGATTACGGGGAGACTGAAGCTTTCTTT.

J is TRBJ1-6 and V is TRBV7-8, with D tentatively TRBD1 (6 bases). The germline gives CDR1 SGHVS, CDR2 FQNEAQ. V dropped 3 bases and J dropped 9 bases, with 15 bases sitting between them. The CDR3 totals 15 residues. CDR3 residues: CASSLTNRESSPLHF. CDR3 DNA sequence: TGTGCCAGCAGCTTGACTAACAGGGAGAGTTCACCCCTCCACTTT.

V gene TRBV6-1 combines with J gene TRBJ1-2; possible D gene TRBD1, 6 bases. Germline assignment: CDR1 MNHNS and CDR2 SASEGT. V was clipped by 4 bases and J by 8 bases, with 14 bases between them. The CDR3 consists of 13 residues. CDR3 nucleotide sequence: TGTGCCAGCAGTGTAAGGGACATGGAGGGCTACACCTTC. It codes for CASSVRDMEGYTF.

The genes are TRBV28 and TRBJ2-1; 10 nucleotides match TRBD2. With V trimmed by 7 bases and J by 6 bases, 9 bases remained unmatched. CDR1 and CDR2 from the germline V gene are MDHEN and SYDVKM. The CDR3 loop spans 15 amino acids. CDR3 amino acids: CASTTSGAGANEQFF. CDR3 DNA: TGTGCCAGCACCACTAGCGGGGCGGGGGCCAATGAGCAGTTCTTC.

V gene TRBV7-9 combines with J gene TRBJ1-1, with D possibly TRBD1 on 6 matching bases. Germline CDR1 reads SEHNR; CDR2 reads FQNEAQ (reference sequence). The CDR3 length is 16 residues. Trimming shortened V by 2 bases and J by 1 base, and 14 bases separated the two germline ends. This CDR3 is CASSLRPGHQNTEAFF. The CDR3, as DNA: TGTGCCAGCAGCTTAAGACCGGGACACCAGAACACTGAAGCTTTCTTT. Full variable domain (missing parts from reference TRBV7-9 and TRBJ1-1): DTGVSQNPRHKITKRGQNVTFRCDPISEHNRLYWYRQTLGQGPEFLTYFQNEAQLEKSRLLSDRFSAERPKGSFSTLEIQRTEQGDSAMYLCASSLRPGHQNTEAFFGQGTRLTVV.